The entry below gives a single TCR beta chain sequence along with its context. This entry belongs to a study of blood T cell repertoires in COVID-19. The wider study: Collection of acute and convalescent COVID-19 samples took place in the United States, Italy and Spain. T cells, B-cell-depleted T cells, or PBMCs provided the cDNA or gDNA that served as material.

The table came from immunoSEQ multiplex PCR; TCRdb's copy has only in-frame clones and leaves some out. The sample contains a few hundred thousand clones, approximately 89% of which appear only once. The sequence came from a woman under 40 who had recovered from COVID-19. Sequenced: peripheral blood.

CDR3 region: CAWIKQGWDLSGNTIYF. CDR3 sequence (DNA): TGTGCCTGGATCAAACAGGGTTGGGACCTCTCTGGAAACACCATATATTTT. The V call is TRBV30, the J call TRBJ1-3; TRBD1 might be the D (6 bases). Trimming took off 4 bases at V and 0 bases at J, with 19 bases between the two ends. Per germline, CDR1 GTSNPN and CDR2 SVGIG (reference sequence). The CDR3 sequence is 17 residues long.